Presented here are 13 T cell receptor beta chains from one specimen sequenced in a study of Ad26.COV2.S vaccination and SARS-CoV-2 variants. As to treatment: roughly 18 received Ad26.COV2.S at low or high dose, single or two shots; a few received placebo; per-sample allocation not given. On day 63 after the first injection, vaccine and placebo recipients gave samples. The table came from immunoSEQ multiplex PCR; TCRdb's copy has only in-frame clones and leaves some out. The sample lists hundreds of thousands of clones, 92% occurring once. The sample was peripheral blood, taken in a trial of Ad26.COV2.S vaccine versus placebo. The receptors here all came from a person between 18 and 65 years old who received the Ad26.COV2.S COVID-19 vaccine or a placebo.

V is TRBV30 and J is TRBJ2-2; D may be TRBD2 (5 bases). Germline V gene sequence: CDR1 GTSNPN, CDR2 SVGIG (reference sequence). This CDR3 is built from 16 residues. Trimming shortened V by 3 bases and J by 3 bases, and 17 bases separated the two germline ends. The CDR3 DNA follows: TGTGCCTGGAGGTTCCCCGGACTCGCCCACACCGGGGAGCTGTTTTTT. This encodes CAWRFPGLAHTGELFF.

The chain employs TRBV7-2 and TRBJ2-1; TRBD2 matches at 11 bases. Trimming took 4 bases from V and 3 from J; bases not matched to a gene: 5. Germline V gene data show CDR1 as SGHTA and CDR2 as FQGNSA. CDR3 length: 16 residues. CDR3 coding DNA: TGTGCCAGCAGCTCACGACTAGCGGGGAACTACAATGAGCAGTTCTTC. It codes for CASSSRLAGNYNEQFF. Complete variable domain (other parts from reference TRBV7-2 and TRBJ2-1): GAGVSQSPSNKVTEKGKDVELRCDPISGHTALYWYRQSLGQGLEFLIYFQGNSAPDKSGLPSDRFSAERTGGSVSTLTIQRTQQEDSAVYLCASSSRLAGNYNEQFFGPGTRLTVL.

The rearrangement joins TRBV4-3 to TRBJ2-3; TRBD2 is a possible D gene (6 bases). Germline V gene lookup returns CDR1 LGHNA and CDR2 YSLEER. The CDR3 runs 15 residues. The V gene lost 4 bases and the J gene lost 0 bases, with 11 bases spanning the gap. The CDR3 reads CASSPEGTSTDTQYF. The CDR3 region has the DNA TGCGCCAGCAGCCCCGAGGGGACTAGCACAGATACGCAGTATTTT.

This clone was counted only a few times. This chain links TRBV11-2 with TRBJ2-1, with 8 bases that match TRBD2. This CDR3 contains 15 residues. Germline V CDR1 and CDR2: SGHAT, FQNNGV. V gave up 3 bases and J gave up 0 bases; unmatched junction bases: 1. The CDR3 region has the DNA TGTGCCAGCAGCTTTACTAGCGGCTCCTACAATGAGCAGTTCTTC. Translation gives CASSFTSGSYNEQFF.

V and J are TRBV5-4 and TRBJ1-4, with 7 bases lining up with TRBD1. Germline V lookup: CDR1 SGHNT, CDR2 YYREEE (reference sequence). This CDR3 comprises 13 residues. V trimming: 6 bases; J trimming: 3 bases; junction bases outside the gene matches: 2. The DNA for the CDR3 is TGTGCCAGCAAGGGGGCTTCTAATGAAAAACTGTTTTTT. This sequence encodes CASKGASNEKLFF.

The rearrangement joins TRBV5-4 to TRBJ2-5, with D tentatively TRBD1 (6 bases). The CDR3 has 17 residues. Trimming took 3 bases from V and 2 from J, leaving 20 bases between them. Germline CDR1 reads SGHNT; CDR2 reads YYREEE (reference sequence). CDR3 DNA sequence: TGTGCCAGCAGCTCGCCCTGGGGGCCCAAGTCACAAGAGACCCAGTACTTC. Amino acids: CASSSPWGPKSQETQYF.

The rearrangement joins TRBV7-2 to TRBJ2-1; 7 nucleotides match TRBD1. J lost 0 bases, V lost 1 base, and 6 bases had no gene match. The length of the CDR3 is 17 residues. CDR1 is SGHTA, CDR2 FQGNSA, per germline. The CDR3 sequence is CASSLVTGASSYNEQFF. CDR3 DNA: TGTGCCAGCAGCTTAGTAACAGGGGCGAGCTCCTACAATGAGCAGTTCTTC.

The chain combines TRBV4-3 with TRBJ1-6; D perhaps matches TRBD1 (5 bases). CDR3 size: 16 residues. Looked up from germline, CDR1 is LGHNA and CDR2 is YSLEER. V lost 0 bases and J lost 4, with 10 bases in between. CDR3 nucleotides: TGCGCCAGCAGCCAAGAAGGCAGGACATATAATTCACCCCTCCACTTT. Protein sequence: CASSQEGRTYNSPLHF.

The rearrangement joins TRBV5-5 to TRBJ2-5; TRBD2 might be the D (5 bases). Trimming left V 1 base short and J 0 bases short, with 7 bases between. Per the germline V gene, CDR1 is SGHKS and CDR2 is YYEKEE (reference sequence). This CDR3 region has 14 residues. The DNA of the CDR3 is TGTGCCAGCAGCTTGATGGACTACCAAGAGACCCAGTACTTC. Encoded protein: CASSLMDYQETQYF. Filled out from reference TRBV5-5 and TRBJ2-5, the complete variable domain reads DAGVTQSPTHLIKTRGQQVTLRCSPISGHKSVSWYQQVLGQGPQFIFQYYEKEERGRGNFPDRFSARQFPNYSSELNVNALLLGDSALYLCASSLMDYQETQYFGPGTRLLVL.

The rearrangement uses TRBV5-6 and TRBJ1-2, with unresolved D. In germline, CDR1 is SGHDT, CDR2 YYEEEE. The CDR3 extends over 14 amino acids. Trimming stripped 0 bases from V and 2 bases from J, with 8 bases between. CDR3 nucleotide sequence: TGTGCCAGCAGCTTGGAGGCAGGAAACTATGGCTACACCTTC. It yields the protein CASSLEAGNYGYTF.

The chain is built from TRBV9 and TRBJ2-2, with 8 bases matching TRBD1. Germline V lookup: CDR1 SGDLS, CDR2 YYNGEE. CDR3 length: 18 amino acids. The V gene end was trimmed by 1 base and the J gene end by 3 bases; junction bases not matched to a gene: 11. CDR3 protein: CASSVRGRQGLDTGELFF. Here the CDR3 DNA reads TGTGCCAGCAGCGTAAGGGGGCGACAGGGGCTTGACACCGGGGAGCTGTTTTTT.

The CDR3 sequence: CASSLVGQVSGNTIYF. CDR3 DNA: TGTGCCAGCAGCTTAGTGGGGCAGGTCTCTGGAAACACCATATATTTT. The rearrangement joins TRBV7-2 to TRBJ1-3, with D perhaps matching TRBD1 (5 bases). This CDR3 has 16 residues. Per germline, CDR1 SGHTA and CDR2 FQGNSA. Trimming took 1 base from V and 0 from J, leaving 10 bases between them. The full variable domain, rest sourced from reference TRBV7-2 and TRBJ1-3, is GAGVSQSPSNKVTEKGKDVELRCDPISGHTALYWYRQSLGQGLEFLIYFQGNSAPDKSGLPSDRFSAERTGGSVSTLTIQRTQQEDSAVYLCASSLVGQVSGNTIYFGEGSWLTVV.

V and J are TRBV27 and TRBJ2-1; TRBD1 is a possible D gene (7 bases). Trimming left V 2 bases short and J 9 bases short, with 14 bases between. The CDR3 loop spans 14 amino acids. Germline values: CDR1 MNHEY, CDR2 SMNVEV (reference sequence). CDR3 region: CASSLSQGGTEQFF. In nucleotides, the CDR3 is TGTGCCAGCAGTTTAAGTCAGGGGGGCACTGAGCAGTTCTTC.